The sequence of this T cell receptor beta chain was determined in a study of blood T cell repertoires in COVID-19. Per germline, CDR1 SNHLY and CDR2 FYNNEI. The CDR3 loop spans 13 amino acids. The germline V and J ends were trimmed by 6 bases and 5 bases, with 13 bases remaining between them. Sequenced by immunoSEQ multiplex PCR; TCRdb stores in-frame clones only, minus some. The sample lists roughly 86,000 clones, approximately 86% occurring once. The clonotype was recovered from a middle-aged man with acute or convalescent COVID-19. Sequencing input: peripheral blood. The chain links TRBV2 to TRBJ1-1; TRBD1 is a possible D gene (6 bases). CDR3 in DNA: TGTGCCAGCAGCTTCGGTCAGGGGACTGAAGCTTTCTTT. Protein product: CASSFGQGTEAFF. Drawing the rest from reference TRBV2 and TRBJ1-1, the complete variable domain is EPEVTQTPSHQVTQMGQEVILRCVPISNHLYFYWYRQILGQKVEFLVSFYNNEISEKSEIFDDQFSVERPDGSNFTLKIRSTKLEDSAMYFCASSFGQGTEAFFGQGTRLTVV.